This T cell receptor (beta chain) is drawn from a study of blood T cell repertoires in COVID-19 (dated by TCRdb to the early 2020s). As for the study more broadly: Samples from collaborators originated in the United States, Italy and Spain and spanned both the acute and convalescent phases of COVID-19. The prospective study material was composed of cDNA or gDNA derived from T cells, B-cell-depleted T cells, or PBMCs. The repertoires were released in a freely available public database meant as a resource for research on the immune response to SARS-CoV-2. Samples were obtained from the ongoing ImmuneRACE study (first 160 participants) and from over 1,000 subjects provided by 6 global collaborators. Where HLA class I and class II types were available, the types were taken from metadata supplied by the sample provider, not from assay-based typing. Sample metadata almost always included a de-identified subject ID, COVID-19 status, age in years and sex. The dataset comprised deeply sampled blood TCRbeta repertoires from subjects exposed to, actively infected with, or recovered from COVID-19.

General findings and caveats noted by the study authors: The quantity of clinical and demographic metadata differed by source and by participant and was supplied without curation.

TCRbeta CDR3 regions were amplified from genomic DNA by means of the immunoSEQ Assay, a bias-controlled multiplex PCR. Processing in the source paper ran as follows. Within the assay, amplification of reference gene primers was used to estimate how many nucleated cells each sample contained. To quantify the absolute abundance of each unique TCRbeta CDR3 rearrangement, sequence reads were collapsed and filtered. For each sample, productive Simpson clonality was calculated by taking the square root of Simpson's diversity index across productive rearrangements. TCRdb took over this immuneACCESS table, retaining in-frame rearrangements with V and J assigned. Such tables are incomplete; in checked studies, under half of the missing clones stem from an unresolved V gene, and the remainder is unexplained. V, J and clone size were drawn from that table, and D and trimming were deduced from the DNA. The sample table holds under 250,000 clones, of which roughly 85% were seen once. The ten biggest clones cover around 3.5% of the sample.

Remarks on this clone: No cognate antigen has been identified for it. No much larger clone is present one base from it, and per-base qualities are unavailable.

CDR1 and CDR2 are drawn from the germline V gene: SGDLS, YYNGEE. The CDR3 numbers 12 residues from cysteine through phenylalanine. The CDR3 DNA has 36 bases and is translated from base 1. V loses 3 bases at its end and J loses 5 bases; junction bases beyond the gene matches: 2. In the prospective study, participants were roughly 18 to 89 years old, resided in fewer than 25 geographic areas of the United States, and were enrolled through a virtual design. To assign participants to cohorts, the prospective study relied on clinical history that participants themselves reported in a screening survey and a study questionnaire. Exposed participants had been in contact, within 2 weeks of entering the study, with a person who had a PCR-confirmed or clinician-diagnosed case of COVID-19. Each participant in the prospective study had whole blood, serum and a nasopharyngeal or oropharyngeal swab collected by mobile phlebotomists. Over a roughly two-month period, participants in the prospective study had the option of providing additional blood draws and questionnaires. Before DNA extraction, prospective study blood samples were shipped either frozen or at room temperature.

The V and J genes are TRBV9 and TRBJ2-7, and 7 junctional nucleotides match TRBD1. The TCR was taken from a middle-aged woman who had been exposed to COVID-19. The sequenced sample was PBMCs or T cells enriched from blood (not recorded which). CDR3 loop: CASSGQGHEQYF. The nucleotide sequence is TGTGCCAGCAGCGGACAGGGCCACGAGCAGTACTTC.